A selection of T cell receptor beta chains follows, all from one sample in a study of blood T cell repertoires in COVID-19. Only in-frame clones appear in the TCRdb table, and some are missing; sequencing was by immunoSEQ multiplex PCR. The sample lists around 170,000 clones, roughly 87% occurring once. Material for sequencing was peripheral blood. These receptors all come from a woman aged 40-49 years with acute or convalescent COVID-19. Both conserved end residues are part of each CDR3. A D gene is named only where the DNA matches it firmly. Size tells how often a clone was seen (once, few, many) or the class of an expanded clone, and some rows leave it out.

NA,TRBV15,once,TRBJ2-5,CATSTQATIQSETQYF,TGTGCCACCAGCACCCAGGCAACGATCCAATCGGAGACCCAGTACTTC
TRBD2,TRBV5-1,NA,TRBJ2-1,CASSTNPSGSYNEQFF,TGCGCCAGCAGCACCAACCCTAGCGGGAGCTACAATGAGCAGTTCTTC
TRBD2,TRBV6-4,many,TRBJ2-1,CASSLGTSGIDEQFF,TGTGCCAGCTCCCTCGGGACTAGCGGGATAGATGAGCAGTTCTTC
NA,TRBV21-1,NA,TRBJ2-7,CAGRRNYEQYF,TGTGCCGGGCGAAGGAACTACGAGCAGTACTTC
TRBD2,TRBV28,NA,TRBJ2-7,CASSFPLLAGGRNEQYF,TGTGCCAGCAGTTTCCCTCTACTAGCGGGAGGCCGGAACGAGCAGTACTTC
TRBD1,TRBV29-1,NA,TRBJ1-3,CSVEAGTENSGNTIYF,TGCAGCGTTGAAGCCGGGACAGAGAACTCTGGAAACACCATATATTTT
NA,TRBV27,NA,TRBJ2-2,CASSSFTGELFF,TGTGCCAGCAGCTCCTTCACCGGGGAGCTGTTTTTT
NA,TRBV27,NA,TRBJ2-7,CASSFGARGYEQYF,TGTGCCAGCAGTTTCGGTGCGCGGGGATACGAGCAGTACTTC
NA,TRBV28,once,TRBJ1-2,CASSYVRGNYGYTF,TGTGCCAGCAGTTACGTTAGAGGAAACTATGGCTACACCTTC
NA,TRBV10-3,NA,TRBJ1-6,CAISRGQPISPLHF,TGTGCCATCAGCCGAGGACAGCCGATCTCACCCCTCCACTTT
TRBD1,TRBV5-3,NA,TRBJ1-2,CARSLFPGQLTQFPRRGYGYTF,TGTGCCAGAAGCTTATTCCCGGGACAGCTCACACAGTTCCCCCGTCGAGGCTATGGCTACACCTTC
NA,TRBV24-1,NA,TRBJ1-2,CATSDLVESGYTF,TGTGCCACCAGTGATTTAGTGGAGTCTGGCTACACCTTC
NA,TRBV27,NA,TRBJ1-2,CASSLTGSYGYTF,TGTGCCAGCAGTTTAACAGGGTCCTATGGCTACACCTTC
NA,TRBV5-8,NA,TRBJ1-2,CASSLRVRTANYGYTF,TGTGCCAGCAGCTTACGGGTTCGGACAGCTAACTATGGCTACACCTTC
NA,TRBV5-6,NA,TRBJ2-7,CASSAGPRGAYEQYF,TGTGCCAGCAGCGCGGGGCCTCGGGGAGCCTACGAGCAGTACTTC
NA,TRBV28,NA,TRBJ1-2,CASSLQSQAGVYGYTF,TGTGCCAGCAGTTTGCAAAGCCAGGCCGGGGTCTATGGCTACACCTTC
NA,TRBV4-1,NA,TRBJ2-3,CASASGGEWGLYTQYF,TGCGCCAGCGCCTCGGGCGGAGAGTGGGGCTTGTATACGCAGTATTTT
NA,TRBV7-2,NA,TRBJ2-1,CASSWPGRGLDEQFF,TGTGCCAGCAGCTGGCCAGGGCGGGGGCTCGATGAGCAGTTCTTC
TRBD1,TRBV24-1,NA,TRBJ1-4,CATTSTGMDEKLFF,TGTGCCACCACCTCGACAGGGATGGATGAAAAACTGTTTTTT
TRBD1,TRBV7-2,NA,TRBJ1-5,CASSLQGANQPQHF,TGTGCCAGCAGCTTACAGGGGGCGAATCAGCCCCAGCATTTT
NA,TRBV6-2/TRBV6-3,NA,TRBJ1-5,CASSDWGRTVRPQHF,TGTGCCAGCAGTGACTGGGGGCGGACAGTGCGGCCCCAGCATTTT
TRBD2,TRBV5-1,NA,TRBJ2-3,CASSSRRRGSTDTQYF,TGCGCCAGCAGCTCTCGTCGGCGGGGGTCCACAGATACGCAGTATTTT
TRBD1,TRBV5-1,many,TRBJ1-5,CASSTSGTDQPQHF,TGCGCCAGCAGCACCTCCGGGACAGATCAGCCCCAGCATTTT
TRBD1,TRBV6-5,NA,TRBJ1-5,CASSYDEGGQPQHF,TGTGCCAGCAGTTACGATGAAGGGGGCCAGCCCCAGCATTTT
TRBD1,TRBV2,once,TRBJ1-2,CASSESSRRGLYYGYTF,TGTGCCAGCAGTGAGAGTTCAAGGAGGGGGCTGTACTATGGCTACACCTTC
NA,TRBV30,once,TRBJ2-7,CAWRSGTHSYEQYF,TGTGCCTGGAGGTCGGGAACCCACTCCTACGAGCAGTACTTC
TRBD2,TRBV4-1,NA,TRBJ2-3,CASSLSGKSTDTQYF,TGCGCCAGCAGTCTTAGCGGGAAGAGCACAGATACGCAGTATTTT
NA,TRBV3-1/TRBV3-2,NA,TRBJ1-2,CASSVKNYGYTF,TGTGCCAGCAGCGTAAAAAACTATGGCTACACCTTC
NA,TRBV5-1,NA,TRBJ1-6,CASSWGVNSPLHF,TGCGCCAGCAGCTGGGGGGTAAATTCACCCCTCCACTTT
TRBD1,TRBV24-1,NA,TRBJ2-7,CATSDPPRTGLEQYF,TGTGCCACCAGTGATCCTCCTCGGACAGGGCTTGAGCAGTACTTC
NA,TRBV5-6,NA,TRBJ2-7,CASSHGSYEQYF,TGTGCCAGCAGCCACGGTAGCTACGAGCAGTACTTC
NA,TRBV19,NA,TRBJ2-1,CASSMNSFNEQFF,TGTGCCAGTAGTATGAATAGCTTCAATGAGCAGTTCTTC
NA,TRBV19,NA,TRBJ1-2,CASSMGQGPLYGYTF,TGTGCCAGTAGTATGGGGCAGGGCCCTCTGTATGGCTACACCTTC
NA,TRBV2,NA,TRBJ2-3,CASRPETDTQYF,TGTGCCAGCAGACCGGAGACAGATACGCAGTATTTT
NA,TRBV6-5,NA,TRBJ2-7,CASSPYYSSYEQYF,TGTGCCAGCAGTCCTTACTATAGCTCCTACGAGCAGTACTTC
NA,TRBV19,NA,TRBJ2-7,CASSIRHGLSSYEQYF,TGTGCCAGTAGTATACGCCACGGACTTAGCTCCTACGAGCAGTACTTC
TRBD2,TRBV29-1,NA,TRBJ2-3,CSARDYGTDTQYF,TGCAGCGCGCGGGACTATGGTACAGATACGCAGTATTTT
TRBD2,TRBV4-2,NA,TRBJ2-5,CASSQFTSGRDETQYF,TGTGCCAGCAGCCAATTCACTAGCGGGAGGGACGAGACCCAGTACTTC
NA,TRBV3-1/TRBV3-2,NA,TRBJ2-3,CASSQEGGGTDTQYF,TGTGCCAGCAGCCAGGAAGGGGGGGGCACAGATACGCAGTATTTT
NA,TRBV27,NA,TRBJ1-1,CASSLVQGISEAFF,TGTGCCAGCAGTTTGGTGCAGGGGATCTCTGAAGCTTTCTTT
NA,TRBV28,NA,TRBJ2-2,CAISRGGTTGELFF,TGTGCCATCTCAAGGGGGGGAACCACCGGGGAGCTGTTTTTT
NA,TRBV28,NA,TRBJ1-2,CASSRTGTYGYTF,TGTGCCAGCAGTCGTACAGGGACCTATGGCTACACCTTC
NA,TRBV5-1,NA,TRBJ2-3,CASSLAASGRNTQYF,TGCGCCAGCAGTCTTGCTGCGTCGGGAAGAAATACGCAGTATTTT
TRBD1,TRBV18,NA,TRBJ2-5,CASADRGEETQYF,TGTGCCAGCGCCGACAGGGGGGAGGAGACCCAGTACTTC
TRBD1,TRBV7-2,once,TRBJ1-1,CASSIMTGTTEAFF,TGTGCCAGCAGCATTATGACAGGGACTACTGAAGCTTTCTTT
TRBD1,TRBV5-1,NA,TRBJ2-3,CASSPTGEYTDTQYF,TGCGCCAGCAGCCCTACAGGGGAATACACAGATACGCAGTATTTT